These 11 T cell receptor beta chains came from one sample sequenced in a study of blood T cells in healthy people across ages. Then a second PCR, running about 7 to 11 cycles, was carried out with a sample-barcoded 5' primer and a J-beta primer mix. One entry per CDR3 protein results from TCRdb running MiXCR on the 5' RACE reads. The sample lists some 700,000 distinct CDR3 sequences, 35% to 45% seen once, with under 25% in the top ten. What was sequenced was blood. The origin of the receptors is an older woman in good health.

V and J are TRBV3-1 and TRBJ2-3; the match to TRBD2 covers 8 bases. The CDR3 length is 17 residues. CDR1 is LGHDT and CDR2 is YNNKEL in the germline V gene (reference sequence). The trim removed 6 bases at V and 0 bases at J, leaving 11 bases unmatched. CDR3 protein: CASSPWTSLASTDTQYF. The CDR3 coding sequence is TGTGCCAGCAGTCCCTGGACTAGCCTTGCTAGCACAGATACGCAGTATTTT.

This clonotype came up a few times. The CDR3 reads CASTPTGGGRSGYTF. As DNA, the CDR3 is TGTGCCAGCACTCCAACAGGGGGTGGACGGTCCGGCTACACCTTC. J is TRBJ1-2 and V is TRBV6-5; 8 positions match TRBD1. The junction had 15 bases not matched to a gene; V was cut back by 7 bases and J by 8 bases. Germline lookup yields CDR1 MNHEY and CDR2 SVGAGI. The CDR3 is made up of 15 amino acids.

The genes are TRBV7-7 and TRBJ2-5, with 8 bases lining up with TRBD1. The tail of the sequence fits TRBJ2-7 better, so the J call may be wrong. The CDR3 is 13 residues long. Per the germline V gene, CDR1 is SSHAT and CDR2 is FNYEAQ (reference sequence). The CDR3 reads CASSLDRDSEQYF. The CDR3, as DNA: TGTGCCAGCAGCCTGGACAGGGATTCCGAGCAGTACTTC.

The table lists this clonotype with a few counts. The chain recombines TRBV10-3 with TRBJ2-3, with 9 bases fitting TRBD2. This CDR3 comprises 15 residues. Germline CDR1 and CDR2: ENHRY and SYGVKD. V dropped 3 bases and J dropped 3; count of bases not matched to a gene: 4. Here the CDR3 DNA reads TGTGCCATCAGTGACGCGGGGGGGGTTACAGATACGCAGTATTTT. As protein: CAISDAGGVTDTQYF.

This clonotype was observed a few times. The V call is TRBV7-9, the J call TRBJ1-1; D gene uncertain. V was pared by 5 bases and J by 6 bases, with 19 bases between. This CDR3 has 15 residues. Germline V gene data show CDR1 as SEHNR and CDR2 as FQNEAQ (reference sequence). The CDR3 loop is CASSSSQQSFSEAFF. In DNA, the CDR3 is TGTGCCAGCAGCAGTTCCCAGCAGTCGTTCTCTGAAGCTTTCTTT.

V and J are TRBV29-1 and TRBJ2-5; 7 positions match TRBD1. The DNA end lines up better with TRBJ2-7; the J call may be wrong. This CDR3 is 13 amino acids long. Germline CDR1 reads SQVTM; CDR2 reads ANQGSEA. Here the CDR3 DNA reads TGCAGCGCCGGACAGGCCCTACTCTACGAGCAGTACTTC. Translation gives CSAGQALLYEQYF.

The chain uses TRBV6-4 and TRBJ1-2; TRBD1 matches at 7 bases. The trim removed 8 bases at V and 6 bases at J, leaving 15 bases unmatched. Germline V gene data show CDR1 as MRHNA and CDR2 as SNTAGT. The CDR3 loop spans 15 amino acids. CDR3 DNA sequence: TGTGCCAGCCAAACGACTTCGACAGGGAAAGATGGCTACACCTTC. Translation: CASQTTSTGKDGYTF.

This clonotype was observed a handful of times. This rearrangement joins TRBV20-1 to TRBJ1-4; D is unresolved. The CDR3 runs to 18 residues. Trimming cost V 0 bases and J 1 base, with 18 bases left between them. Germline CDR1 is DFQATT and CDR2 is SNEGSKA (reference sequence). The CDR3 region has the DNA TGCAGTGCTAGAGACCTGGACGAGGCTAAACTAACTAATGAAAAACTGTTTTTT. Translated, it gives CSARDLDEAKLTNEKLFF.

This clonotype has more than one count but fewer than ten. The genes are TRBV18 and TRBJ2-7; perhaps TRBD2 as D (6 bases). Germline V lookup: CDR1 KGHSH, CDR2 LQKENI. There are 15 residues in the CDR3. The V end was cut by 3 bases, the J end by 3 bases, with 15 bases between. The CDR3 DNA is TGTGCCAGCTCACCCGGTTACAATAGCGGCTACGAGCAGTACTTC. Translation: CASSPGYNSGYEQYF.

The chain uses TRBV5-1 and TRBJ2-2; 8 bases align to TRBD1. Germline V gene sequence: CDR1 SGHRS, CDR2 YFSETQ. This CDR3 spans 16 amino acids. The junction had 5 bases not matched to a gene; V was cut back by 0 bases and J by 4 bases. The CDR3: CASSLAGTGPTGELFF. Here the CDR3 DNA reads TGCGCCAGCAGCTTGGCAGGGACAGGTCCCACCGGGGAGCTGTTTTTT.

Here the CDR3 reads CASSPYQTGNYGYTF. CDR3 DNA sequence: TGTGCCAGCAGCCCGTATCAGACAGGGAACTATGGCTACACCTTC. This chain joins TRBV3-1 and TRBJ1-2; TRBD1 agrees at 7 bases. The germline gives CDR1 LGHDT, CDR2 YNNKEL (reference sequence). The CDR3 is made up of 15 amino acids. V lost 4 bases and J lost 2; bases outside the gene matches: 7. Complete variable domain (other parts from reference TRBV3-1 and TRBJ1-2): DTAVSQTPKYLVTQMGNDKSIKCEQNLGHDTMYWYKQDSKKFLKIMFSYNNKELIINETVPNRFSPKSPDKAHLNLHINSLELGDSAVYFCASSPYQTGNYGYTFGSGTRLTVV.